The sequence of this T cell receptor beta chain was determined in a study of blood T cell repertoires in COVID-19. Study at large: Sites across the United States, Italy and Spain contributed samples from acute and convalescent COVID-19. The analysed material was cDNA or gDNA that came from T cells, B-cell-depleted T cells, or PBMCs.

The CDR3 extends over 16 amino acids. The junction had 11 bases not matched to a gene; V was cut back by 0 bases and J by 7 bases. The germline V gene encodes CDR1 LGHNA and CDR2 YNFKEQ. The table came from immunoSEQ multiplex PCR; TCRdb's copy has only in-frame clones and leaves some out. In the table there are about 230,000 clones, 85% of which are singletons. Seattle's cohort entered during active infection and was followed longitudinally. Sequencing was done on a sample of peripheral blood. This receptor was obtained from a man aged 50 to 60 with COVID-19, enrolled during active disease. V usage is TRBV4-2 and J usage is TRBJ2-7, with 8 positions matching TRBD2. The chain's CDR3 is CASSQDLAGGRGEQYF. CDR3 DNA: TGTGCCAGCAGCCAAGACCTCGCGGGGGGCCGGGGGGAGCAGTACTTC.